A selection of T cell receptor beta chains follows, all from one sample in a study of T cell responses to AZD1222 COVID-19 vaccine. The protocol was immunoSEQ multiplex PCR, while the TCRdb copy is restricted to in-frame clones and leaves out a portion. The data contain some 83,000 clones, approximately 85% of them singletons. Sequencing was performed on peripheral blood, taken on day 0 of AZD1222 vaccination. All receptors come from an adult in good health. CDR3s include the opening cysteine and the closing phenylalanine or tryptophan. A D gene is named only where the DNA matches it firmly. The listing skips clone size in some rows; elsewhere it reads once, few, many or a size class.

>TRBD1|TRBJ1-1|TRBV5-1|NA
CASSSDRVNTEAFF
TGCGCCAGCAGCTCGGACAGGGTGAACACTGAAGCTTTCTTT
>TRBD2|TRBJ2-7|TRBV7-2|NA
CASSLEGRAYEQYF
TGTGCCAGCAGCTTGGAAGGGAGGGCCTACGAGCAGTACTTC
>NA|TRBJ1-4|TRBV7-2|NA
CASSIDRANEKLFF
TGTGCCAGCAGCATCGACAGAGCTAATGAAAAACTGTTTTTT
>TRBD1|TRBJ1-5|TRBV19|once
CASTPTGAWGQPQHF
TGTGCCAGTACTCCGACAGGGGCTTGGGGTCAGCCCCAGCATTTT
>NA|TRBJ1-1|TRBV20-1|NA
CSASKVAGAFF
TGCAGTGCTAGTAAGGTCGCCGGGGCTTTCTTT
>TRBD2|TRBJ2-7|TRBV6-2/TRBV6-3|NA
CASSYPGASGLTYEQYF
TGTGCCAGCAGTTACCCCGGGGCTAGCGGTCTCACCTACGAGCAGTACTTC
>NA|TRBJ2-7|TRBV30|NA
CAWSVRGLVSYEQYF
TGTGCCTGGAGTGTACGAGGGCTTGTCTCCTACGAGCAGTACTTC
>TRBD2|TRBJ2-7|TRBV11-2|NA
CASSLVGGGPYEQYF
TGTGCCAGCAGCTTAGTTGGGGGGGGACCCTACGAGCAGTACTTC
>NA|TRBJ1-5|TRBV23-1|few
CASSQSRGGIGNQPQHF
TGCGCCAGCAGTCAATCGCGGGGCGGGATCGGCAATCAGCCCCAGCATTTT
>NA|TRBJ1-3|TRBV30|NA
CACPLGGNTIYF
TGTGCCTGTCCGCTTGGAGGAAACACCATATATTTT
>TRBD1|TRBJ2-1|TRBV29-1|NA
CSVVNTGGNLNEQFF
TGCAGCGTTGTAAATACAGGGGGCAATCTCAATGAGCAGTTCTTC
>NA|TRBJ2-7|TRBV29-1|NA
CSANIFSGTEQYF
TGCAGCGCCAATATCTTCTCCGGAACCGAGCAGTACTTC
>NA|TRBJ1-1|TRBV18|NA
CASSPEGGFGAFF
TGTGCCAGCTCACCAGAGGGGGGTTTCGGAGCTTTCTTT
>NA|TRBJ2-4|TRBV6-6|once
CASRGFMNDQYF
TGTGCCAGCAGGGGTTTTATGAACGATCAGTACTTC
>NA|TRBJ2-2|TRBV4-3|NA
CASSQVGSGPRGGELFF
TGCGCCAGCAGCCAAGTTGGAAGCGGGCCCCGGGGCGGGGAGCTGTTTTTT
>NA|TRBJ2-7|TRBV13|NA
CASSRSDPVREEQYF
TGTGCCAGCAGCCGTTCGGACCCCGTCCGGGAAGAGCAGTACTTC
>NA|TRBJ2-7|TRBV18|NA
CASSPPVGEQYF
TGTGCCAGCTCACCACCTGTGGGGGAGCAGTACTTC
>NA|TRBJ1-1|TRBV5-1|NA
CASSPGRTAGAEAFF
TGCGCCAGCAGCCCGGGACGCACCGCCGGCGCTGAAGCTTTCTTT
>NA|TRBJ1-2|TRBV5-1|NA
CASSSLREAGGYTF
TGCGCCAGCAGCTCCCTACGAGAGGCGGGTGGCTACACCTTC
>TRBD1|TRBJ1-1|TRBV7-8|NA
CASSLVPQGIEAFF
TGTGCCAGCAGCTTGGTCCCACAGGGGATCGAAGCTTTCTTT
>NA|TRBJ1-6|TRBV5-4|once
CASSTRGLSYNSPLHF
TGTGCCAGCAGCACCCGAGGACTCTCCTATAATTCACCCCTCCACTTT
>TRBD2|TRBJ2-1|TRBV9|NA
CASSVFELAGSGEQFF
TGTGCCAGCAGCGTTTTCGAGCTAGCGGGAAGTGGCGAGCAGTTCTTC
>TRBD1|TRBJ1-5|TRBV28|NA
CASSGGQGLTQHF
TGTGCCAGCAGTGGTGGACAGGGGTTAACCCAGCATTTT
>TRBD2|TRBJ2-1|TRBV6-5|NA
CASSTGRNEQFF
TGTGCCAGCAGTACCGGGAGGAATGAGCAGTTCTTC
>NA|TRBJ1-2|TRBV28|NA
CASGRPRTSNYGYTF
TGTGCCAGCGGAAGACCGAGGACAAGTAACTATGGCTACACCTTC
>NA|TRBJ1-6|TRBV6-6|NA
CASSYGTRYNSPLHF
TGTGCCAGCAGTTACGGGACGAGGTATAATTCACCCCTCCACTTT
>NA|TRBJ2-1|TRBV9|NA
CASSVLQSAYNEQFF
TGTGCCAGCAGCGTATTACAGAGTGCCTACAATGAGCAGTTCTTC
>NA|TRBJ2-5|TRBV25-1|few
CASTASNGVETQYF
TGTGCCAGCACTGCTTCGAACGGGGTAGAGACCCAGTACTTC
>NA|TRBJ2-1|TRBV13|once
CASSLLRNNEQFF
TGTGCCAGCAGCTTACTGAGAAACAATGAGCAGTTCTTC
>TRBD1|TRBJ2-2|TRBV18|NA
CASSPPTGGTGELFF
TGTGCCAGCTCACCACCGACAGGGGGCACCGGGGAGCTGTTTTTT
>NA|TRBJ2-3|TRBV21-1|NA
CASSNRAGCGDTQYF
TGTGCCAGCAGCAATAGGGCGGGATGTGGAGATACGCAGTATTTT
>TRBD2|TRBJ2-1|TRBV4-1|NA
CASSQDSPSGRNDEQFF
TGCGCCAGCAGCCAAGATTCGCCTAGCGGGAGGAATGATGAGCAGTTCTTC
>TRBD2|TRBJ2-7|TRBV5-1|NA
CASSDITGGGEQYF
TGCGCCAGCAGCGACATCACCGGGGGGGGCGAGCAGTACTTC
>TRBD1|TRBJ2-7|TRBV6-4|few
CASSERQGDYEQYF
TGTGCCAGCAGTGAACGACAGGGGGACTACGAGCAGTACTTC
>NA|TRBJ2-7|TRBV5-3|NA
CARSPPGLPAYEQYF
TGTGCCAGAAGTCCTCCGGGACTCCCGGCCTACGAGCAGTACTTC
>NA|TRBJ1-4|TRBV19|NA
CASSMLREEEKLFF
TGTGCCAGTAGTATGCTCCGGGAGGAGGAAAAACTGTTTTTT
>TRBD1|TRBJ2-7|TRBV7-2|NA
CASSPGPGQGFEQYF
TGTGCCAGCAGCCCCGGACCGGGACAGGGTTTCGAGCAGTACTTC
>TRBD1|TRBJ1-2|TRBV7-2|NA
CASSPGQALGYTF
TGTGCCAGCAGCCCAGGACAGGCCCTTGGCTACACCTTC
>NA|TRBJ2-1|TRBV12-5|NA
CASASLTVTQSNEQFF
TGTGCTAGTGCCTCCTTGACAGTGACCCAGTCCAATGAGCAGTTCTTC
>TRBD1|TRBJ2-7|TRBV7-2|NA
CASSFRPTGADEQYF
TGTGCCAGCAGCTTCAGACCGACAGGGGCGGACGAGCAGTACTTC
>TRBD1|TRBJ1-2|TRBV11-2|NA
CASSLIASGTGRTNGYTF
TGTGCCAGCAGCTTAATCGCGAGTGGGACAGGGAGAACTAATGGCTACACCTTC
>TRBD2|TRBJ2-2|TRBV3-1/TRBV3-2|once
CASSPFAGGALGELFF
TGTGCCAGCAGCCCTTTTGCGGGGGGGGCATTAGGGGAGCTGTTTTTT
>NA|TRBJ1-4|TRBV4-3|NA
CASSQAHKGSLEKLFF
TGCGCCAGCAGCCAAGCCCACAAGGGCTCGCTTGAAAAACTGTTTTTT
>NA|TRBJ1-5|TRBV19|NA
CASRTDRHNQPQHF
TGTGCCAGTAGAACAGACAGGCACAATCAGCCCCAGCATTTT
>TRBD2|TRBJ2-3|TRBV7-9|NA
CASNRGERETSTDTQYF
TGTGCCAGCAATCGGGGGGAGCGGGAAACGAGCACAGATACGCAGTATTTT
>NA|TRBJ2-7|TRBV19|once
CASSITLGLVHYEQYF
TGTGCCAGTAGTATAACCCTCGGGCTAGTCCACTACGAGCAGTACTTC
>NA|TRBJ1-5|TRBV28|once
CASRDSQGSNQPQHF
TGTGCCAGCAGGGACTCTCAGGGGAGCAATCAGCCCCAGCATTTT
>NA|TRBJ1-5|TRBV12-5|once
CASGFGLPGQPQHF
TGTGCTAGTGGTTTCGGCCTACCCGGTCAGCCCCAGCATTTT